This entry lists 30 T cell receptor beta chains sequenced from one sample in a study of OX40 agonist ivuxolimab in advanced cancers. Only in-frame clones appear in the TCRdb table, and some are missing; sequencing was by immunoSEQ multiplex PCR. The table records roughly 49,000 clones, 65% to 85% of them present only once. Sequenced material: CD4+ or CD8+ T cells sorted from blood, taken in a trial of the OX40 agonist ivuxolimab. Receptors were obtained from an adult with an advanced solid tumor such as melanoma, head and neck, liver or kidney cancer.

CDR3 nucleotides: TGTGCCAGCAGTTACTCAGAGGGCACTGAAGCTTTCTTT. As protein: CASSYSEGTEAFF. The genes are TRBV6-6 and TRBJ1-1; D uncertain. Trimming removed 0 bases at V and 4 bases at J, with 6 bases between. This CDR3 is built from 13 residues. Germline CDR1 reads MNHNY; CDR2 reads SVGAGI (reference sequence).

The chain is built from TRBV2 and TRBJ2-6; maybe TRBD1 (6 bases). This CDR3 has 18 amino acids. Germline V CDR1 and CDR2: SNHLY, FYNNEI. With 1 base removed from V and 0 bases from J, the gap between germline ends came to 13 bases. The CDR3 loop is CASSEGFRGYSGANVLTF. The CDR3 DNA reads TGTGCCAGCAGTGAAGGATTCAGGGGCTACTCTGGGGCCAACGTCCTGACTTTC.

V gene TRBV7-8 combines with J gene TRBJ2-2, with 7 bases lining up with TRBD1. The junction had 7 bases not matched to a gene; V was cut back by 5 bases and J by 4 bases. Germline CDR1 SGHVS, CDR2 FQNEAQ. The CDR3 has 15 amino acids. CDR3 protein: CASSRDRAGTGELFF. The CDR3 coding sequence is TGTGCCAGCAGCCGCGACAGGGCGGGCACCGGGGAGCTGTTTTTT.

This chain uses TRBV5-1 with TRBJ2-5; D perhaps matches TRBD1 (6 bases). Germline V gene sequence: CDR1 SGHRS, CDR2 YFSETQ. The ends were cut back, 4 bases at V and 2 bases at J, with 12 bases in the middle. This CDR3 is 14 amino acids long. The CDR3 here is CASSPSGTQETQYF. In DNA form, the CDR3 reads TGCGCCAGCAGCCCGTCCGGGACACAAGAGACCCAGTACTTC. The full variable domain, completed using reference TRBV5-1 and TRBJ2-5, is KAGVTQTPRYLIKTRGQQVTLSCSPISGHRSVSWYQQTPGQGLQFLFEYFSETQRNKGNFPGRFSGRQFSNSRSEMNVSTLELGDSALYLCASSPSGTQETQYFGPGTRLLVL.

The V call is TRBV19, the J call TRBJ1-3; D remains ambiguous. V was pared by 5 bases and J by 0 bases, with 5 bases between. Germline CDR1 is LNHDA and CDR2 is SQIVND (reference sequence). CDR3 length: 13 amino acids. The CDR3 nucleotides read TGTGCCAGTAGTCTCGACTCTGGAAACACCATATATTTT. The encoded protein is CASSLDSGNTIYF.

V and J are TRBV29-1 and TRBJ2-1, with 7 bases matching TRBD1. Trimming at V came to 6 bases and at J to 2 bases, leaving 7 bases not matched to a gene. The length of the CDR3 is 14 residues. Germline assignment: CDR1 SQVTM and CDR2 ANQGSEA. In nucleotides, the CDR3 is TGCAGCGTGGGACCGGGACAGCCCTACAATGAGCAGTTCTTC. Its translation is CSVGPGQPYNEQFF.

The J gene is TRBJ1-5, the V gene TRBV5-6; D remains unclear. The CDR3 extends over 15 amino acids. The germline V and J ends were trimmed by 0 bases and 0 bases, with 7 bases remaining between them. Per germline, CDR1 SGHDT and CDR2 YYEEEE. The CDR3 protein is CASSLASYSNQPQHF. CDR3 DNA sequence: TGTGCCAGCAGCTTGGCCAGCTATAGCAATCAGCCCCAGCATTTT.

This chain joins TRBV11-3 and TRBJ2-4, with 10 bases that match TRBD2. The CDR3 spans 15 residues. Per the germline V gene, CDR1 is SGHNT and CDR2 is YENEEA. V was pared by 5 bases and J by 3 bases, with 4 bases of the junction left unmatched. CDR3 protein: CASSASGGGKNIQYF. For the CDR3, the DNA is TGTGCCAGCAGCGCCAGCGGGGGGGGCAAAAACATTCAGTACTTC.

V usage is TRBV11-3 and J usage is TRBJ2-7; D is perhaps TRBD1 (7 bases). The V end lost 5 bases, the J end lost 0 bases, and 17 bases lay between the germline ends. The germline V gene has CDR1 SGHNT and CDR2 YENEEA. CDR3 length: 16 amino acids. CDR3 sequence reads: CASSQTRGTDSYEQYF. CDR3 in DNA: TGTGCCAGCAGCCAAACCCGCGGGACAGACTCCTACGAGCAGTACTTC.

The CDR3 region has the DNA TGTGCCAGTAGTATAAGGGCTAGCGAATACAATGAGCAGTTCTTC. Residues: CASSIRASEYNEQFF. The rearrangement links TRBV19 to TRBJ2-1; D may be TRBD2 (6 bases). V was trimmed by 2 bases and J by 4 bases, leaving 12 bases between them. Germline-derived CDR1 and CDR2 are LNHDA and SQIVND (reference sequence). The CDR3 loop spans 15 amino acids.

The chain uses TRBV11-2 and TRBJ1-1, with D tentatively TRBD1 (5 bases). Per germline, CDR1 SGHAT and CDR2 FQNNGV. The germline V and J ends were trimmed by 2 bases and 7 bases, with 8 bases remaining between them. CDR3 length equals 12 residues. CDR3 amino acids: CASSLQGLEAFF. CDR3 in DNA: TGTGCCAGCAGCTTACAGGGCCTTGAAGCTTTCTTT.

This rearrangement joins TRBV15 to TRBJ1-5, with D uncertain. With 1 base removed from V and 2 bases from J, the gap between germline ends came to 6 bases. This CDR3 has 14 amino acids. CDR1 and CDR2 (germline): LNHNV, YYDKDF (reference sequence). The CDR3 DNA follows: TGTGCCACCAGCAGAGGGCAGGGCAATCAGCCCCAGCATTTT. Residues: CATSRGQGNQPQHF.

A single count supports this clone. The gene calls are TRBV13 and TRBJ1-3; D possibly corresponds to TRBD1 (5 bases). Germline V gene sequence: CDR1 PRHDT, CDR2 FYEKMQ (reference sequence). V was cut by 7 bases and J by 1 base, with 14 bases left in between. CDR3 length: 15 residues. CDR3 sequence reads: CASMSTVLSGNTIYF. CDR3 bases: TGTGCCAGCATGTCGACAGTCCTATCTGGAAACACCATATATTTT.

The chain carries TRBV7-2 and TRBJ1-2; TRBD1 is a possible D gene (5 bases). Germline CDR1 and CDR2: SGHTA and FQGNSA. V lost 0 bases and J 4 bases, leaving 6 bases between the germline ends. This CDR3 comprises 13 residues. The CDR3: CASSLAGTYGYTF. The CDR3 DNA reads TGTGCCAGCAGCTTAGCCGGGACCTATGGCTACACCTTC.

This chain connects TRBV16 to TRBJ1-1; weak D call: TRBD1 (5 bases). With 1 base removed from V and 11 bases from J, the gap between germline ends came to 14 bases. This CDR3 region has 13 residues. CDR1 KGHSY and CDR2 FQNENV come from the germline V gene. CDR3 sequence reads: CASSQLAGPGAFF. CDR3 coding DNA: TGTGCCAGCAGCCAATTGGCGGGGCCTGGGGCTTTCTTT.

CDR3 coding DNA: TGCGCCAGCAGCCATGAGGGGGCTGGGGCCAACGTCCTGACTTTC. As protein: CASSHEGAGANVLTF. V usage is TRBV4-3 and J usage is TRBJ2-6; a weak D match, TRBD1 (6 bases). The CDR3 covers 15 residues. CDR1 and CDR2 from the germline V gene are LGHNA and YSLEER. V gave up 3 bases and J gave up 2 bases, with 8 bases separating them.

The genes are TRBV28 and TRBJ1-1; D is possibly TRBD1 (5 bases). V was shortened by 4 bases and J by 8 bases, with 23 bases between the two germline ends. The CDR3 totals 16 residues. Germline loops: CDR1 MDHEN, CDR2 SYDVKM. The CDR3 is CASSSFSGTAKAEAFF. The CDR3 coding sequence is TGTGCCAGCAGTTCCTTCTCGGGGACCGCTAAAGCCGAAGCTTTCTTT.

The rearrangement links TRBV27 to TRBJ2-3; D is possibly TRBD2 (6 bases). CDR1 MNHEY and CDR2 SMNVEV come from the germline V gene (reference sequence). The V end lost 6 bases, the J end lost 0 bases, and 13 bases lay between the germline ends. The CDR3 has 15 residues. This chain's CDR3 is CASSHLASSTDTQYF. In DNA form, the CDR3 reads TGTGCCAGCAGCCACCTAGCGTCTAGCACAGATACGCAGTATTTT.

The chain has TRBV11-3 and TRBJ2-7; 9 bases are a match to TRBD1. This CDR3 is built from 16 residues. From germline, CDR1 is SGHNT and CDR2 YENEEA. The J segment lost 2 bases and the V segment lost 1 base, leaving 6 bases of the junction unmatched. CDR3 amino acids: CASSLGQGQGTYEQYF. The CDR3 DNA is TGTGCCAGCAGCTTAGGTCAGGGACAGGGAACCTACGAGCAGTACTTC.

The chain combines TRBV12-5 with TRBJ2-7; a weak D match, TRBD1 (6 bases). CDR3 length equals 15 residues. Germline V gene lookup returns CDR1 LGHNT and CDR2 FRNRAP. The ends were cut back, 2 bases at V and 0 bases at J, with 11 bases in the middle. The CDR3, as DNA: TGTGCTAGTGGTTTGCCCACAGGGTTCTCCTACGAGCAGTACTTC. Its translation: CASGLPTGFSYEQYF.

The genes are TRBV14 and TRBJ2-5; the D gene could be TRBD1 or TRBD2 (5 bases each). There are 15 residues in the CDR3. V gave up 3 bases and J gave up 5 bases, with 16 bases separating them. Germline CDR1 reads SGHDN; CDR2 reads FVKESK. The DNA for the CDR3 is TGTGCCAGCAGCCAGGTTTGGGGGTACGGGGAGACCCAGTACTTC. This gives the protein CASSQVWGYGETQYF.

CDR3 DNA sequence: TGTGCCAGCAGCCCCCAAAGGGGGTTCGGGTACGAGCAGTACTTC. This encodes CASSPQRGFGYEQYF. The rearrangement uses TRBV12-1 and TRBJ2-7; the table's D call, TRBD1, was not checked against the DNA. TRBV12-1 is classified as a pseudogene. The CDR3 contains 15 residues.

The V and J genes are TRBV6-1 and TRBJ1-2; a weak D match, TRBD1 (5 bases). V lost 2 bases and J lost 2, with 9 bases in between. Germline-derived CDR1 and CDR2 are MNHNS and SASEGT. The CDR3 totals 14 residues. CDR3 nucleotides: TGTGCCAGCAGTGAACCCAGGGCCAACTATGGCTACACCTTC. Protein sequence: CASSEPRANYGYTF.

The rearrangement joins TRBV5-5 to TRBJ1-2; 8 nucleotides line up with TRBD1. This CDR3 has 13 amino acids. CDR1 SGHKS and CDR2 YYEKEE come from the germline V gene (reference sequence). The J segment lost 7 bases and the V segment lost 5 bases, leaving 7 bases of the junction unmatched. Here the CDR3 reads CASSSAGGSGYTF. The CDR3 DNA is TGTGCCAGCAGTTCCGCAGGGGGCTCTGGCTACACCTTC.

V usage is TRBV5-6 and J usage is TRBJ2-3; D not certain. The CDR3 loop spans 17 amino acids. V lost 0 bases, J lost 5 bases, and 19 bases lay in between. Germline V gene sequence: CDR1 SGHDT, CDR2 YYEEEE. CDR3 protein: CASSLAPTGLGEDTQYF. CDR3 in DNA: TGTGCCAGCAGCTTGGCCCCGACTGGGCTTGGGGAAGATACGCAGTATTTT.

The chain links TRBV19 to TRBJ1-5, with D perhaps TRBD1 (5 bases). V shed 5 bases and J shed 6 bases, with 8 bases lying between them. The CDR3 is 12 residues long. Looked up from germline, CDR1 is LNHDA and CDR2 is SQIVND (reference sequence). The CDR3 DNA reads TGTGCCAGTAGTGGGGGGATTCAGCCCCAGCATTTT. Protein product: CASSGGIQPQHF.

The chain joins TRBV2 to TRBJ2-1; a weak D match, TRBD2 (6 bases). The CDR3 extends over 14 amino acids. Germline CDR1 is SNHLY and CDR2 is FYNNEI. V dropped 4 bases and J dropped 6 bases, with 13 bases sitting between them. The CDR3 reads CASSGGDPSNEQFF. The CDR3 DNA sequence: TGTGCCAGCAGTGGCGGGGACCCCTCCAATGAGCAGTTCTTC.

The chain employs TRBV7-6 and TRBJ1-2; D call uncertain. The V end lost 5 bases, the J end lost 0 bases, and 7 bases lay between the germline ends. CDR3 size: 13 residues. CDR1 SGHVS and CDR2 FNYEAQ come from the germline V gene. The CDR3 loop reads CASSPGPNYGYTF. CDR3 DNA: TGTGCCAGCAGCCCTGGACCTAACTATGGCTACACCTTC.

This chain links TRBV9 with TRBJ2-1; D is perhaps TRBD1 or TRBD2 (5 bases each). The CDR3 is 16 residues long. V shed 0 bases and J shed 0 bases, with 10 bases lying between them. Germline assignment: CDR1 SGDLS and CDR2 YYNGEE. The CDR3 sequence: CASSVAGASSYNEQFF. CDR3 in DNA: TGTGCCAGCAGCGTAGCCGGGGCCAGCTCCTACAATGAGCAGTTCTTC. The full variable domain, completed using reference TRBV9 and TRBJ2-1, is DSGVTQTPKHLITATGQRVTLRCSPRSGDLSVYWYQQSLDQGLQFLIQYYNGEERAKGNILERFSAQQFPDLHSELNLSSLELGDSALYFCASSVAGASSYNEQFFGPGTRLTVL.

The chain has TRBV6-6 and TRBJ1-2, with D possibly TRBD1 on 5 matching bases. Per germline, CDR1 MNHNY and CDR2 SVGAGI (reference sequence). This CDR3 is built from 15 residues. The germline V and J ends were trimmed by 7 bases and 3 bases, with 18 bases remaining between them. For the CDR3, the DNA is TGTGCCAGCACCAAGCGTCGTCAGGGTGACTATGGCTACACCTTC. It translates to CASTKRRQGDYGYTF.